This T cell receptor (beta chain) is from a study of blood T cell repertoires in COVID-19. Study context: Italy, Spain and the United States were the sources of the convalescent and acute COVID-19 samples. Sources were T cells, B-cell-depleted T cells, or PBMCs; the material itself was cDNA or gDNA.

The authors' processing: How many nucleated cells were present was estimated from reference gene primer amplification. Profiling relied on immunoSEQ multiplex PCR, and the TCRdb table lists in-frame clones only, not all of them. Clone size and the V and J calls come from that table; the DNA yielded D and trimming. Of 120,000 to 150,000 clones detected, roughly 80% appear once; the ten largest clones hold 5.5% to 8%. The CDR3 is made up of 13 amino acids. V was pared by 3 bases and J by 5 bases, with 3 bases of the junction left unmatched. From germline, CDR1 is MNHEY and CDR2 SVGAGI. A note on this clone: The same CDR3 arises from other DNA sequences in this sample as well.

The specimen sequenced was peripheral blood. The chain uses TRBV6-5 and TRBJ2-5, with 7 bases that match TRBD1. This receptor was identified in a human donor in a cohort sampled during active COVID-19. This CDR3 reads CASSYLGGETQYF. DNA of the CDR3: TGTGCCAGCAGTTATTTAGGGGGCGAGACCCAGTACTTC.